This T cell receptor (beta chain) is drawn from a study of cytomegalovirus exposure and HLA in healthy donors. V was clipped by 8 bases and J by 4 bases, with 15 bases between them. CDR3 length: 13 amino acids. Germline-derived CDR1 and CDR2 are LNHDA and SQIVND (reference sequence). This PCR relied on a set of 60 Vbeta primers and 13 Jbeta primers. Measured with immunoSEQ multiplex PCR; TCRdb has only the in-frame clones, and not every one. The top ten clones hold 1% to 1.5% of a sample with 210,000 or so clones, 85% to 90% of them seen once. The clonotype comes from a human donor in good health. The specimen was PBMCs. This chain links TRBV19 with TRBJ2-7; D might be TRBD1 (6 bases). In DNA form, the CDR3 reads TGTGCCAGTTCATCCGCCAGGGGATACGAGCAGTACTTC. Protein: CASSSARGYEQYF.